This entry lists 23 T cell receptor beta chains sequenced from one sample in a study of CD8+CD57+ T cells in acquired aplastic anemia. Using genomic DNA as the template, TCR beta VDJ and CDR3 profiling was carried out. TCRdb used MiXCR to reprocess the reads, holding one entry per CDR3 protein. The sample holds over 150,000 distinct CDR3 sequences, under 55% seen once. An expansion of CD8+CD57+ cells by flow cytometry had been shown in patients chosen for sequencing. The source material was sorted CD4+, CD8+, or CD8+CD57+ T cells (not recorded which) from PBMCs. These receptors were taken from a human donor with aplastic anemia.

This clonotype is a singleton in its sample. J is TRBJ1-5 and V is TRBV20-1; D is undetermined. Germline lookup yields CDR1 DFQATT and CDR2 SNEGSKA (reference sequence). V was trimmed by 1 base and J by 4 bases, leaving 8 bases between them. CDR3 length equals 13 residues. CDR3 coding DNA: TGCAGTGCTAGAGGCGACCGGAATCAGCCCCAGCATTTT. Translated: CSARGDRNQPQHF.

This clonotype was seen a few times. The J gene is TRBJ1-3, the V gene TRBV15; no clear D. This CDR3 has 14 amino acids. The germline gives CDR1 LNHNV, CDR2 YYDKDF (reference sequence). Trimming shortened V by 4 bases and J by 4 bases, and 11 bases separated the two germline ends. The CDR3 nucleotides are TGTGCCACCAGCACACTAGGGTCAGGAAACACCATATATTTT. Amino acids: CATSTLGSGNTIYF.

At least ten counts were recorded for this clonotype. The chain uses TRBV12-5 and TRBJ2-1; the D is unclear. This CDR3 spans 15 amino acids. The ends were cut back, 9 bases at V and 1 base at J, with 16 bases in the middle. The germline V gene has CDR1 LGHNT and CDR2 FRNRAP. CDR3 region: CASRQGPLSYNEQFF. Written as DNA, the CDR3 is TGTGCTAGCCGTCAAGGACCTTTATCCTACAATGAGCAGTTCTTC.

This chain uses TRBV2 with TRBJ2-2; D is ambiguous. CDR3 length: 13 amino acids. Trimming stripped 6 bases from V and 3 bases from J, with 8 bases between. Germline V gives CDR1 SNHLY, CDR2 FYNNEI. The CDR3 bases are TGTGCCAGCAGGGTCCTTGACACCGGGGAGCTGTTTTTT. It is translated as CASRVLDTGELFF.

This chain joins TRBV28 and TRBJ1-5; the D is unclear. Germline V lookup: CDR1 MDHEN, CDR2 SYDVKM. The CDR3 length is 12 residues. Between the trimmed V and J ends, which lost 8 bases and 3 bases, there was a span of 8 bases. Here the CDR3 DNA reads TGTGCCAGCTGGTCCCTCAATCAGCCCCAGCATTTT. Translation: CASWSLNQPQHF. The variable domain in full, completed from reference TRBV28 and TRBJ1-5, reads DVKVTQSSRYLVKRTGEKVFLECVQDMDHENMFWYRQDPGLGLRLIYFSYDVKMKEKGDIPEGYSVSREKKERFSLILESASTNQTSMYLCASWSLNQPQHFGDGTRLSIL.

The CDR3 nucleotides read TGTGCCAGCAGCTTAGGGCTCGGGGGCCGTGACCAAGAGACCCAGTACTTC. Its translation is CASSLGLGGRDQETQYF. The chain has TRBV7-2 and TRBJ2-5, with D tentatively TRBD1 or TRBD2 (6 bases each). There are 17 residues in the CDR3. V was cut by 1 base and J by 0 bases, with 15 bases left in between. Germline CDR1 is SGHTA and CDR2 is FQGNSA.

The V and J genes are TRBV29-1 and TRBJ1-2, with 7 bases lining up with TRBD1. Germline V gene data show CDR1 as SQVTM and CDR2 as ANQGSEA. Germline trimming cut 6 bases from V and 0 bases from J; bases unmatched to any gene: 4. The CDR3 is 13 amino acids. The CDR3 DNA is TGCAGCGTCACAGGGGCCGCTAACTATGGCTACACCTTC. Amino acid sequence: CSVTGAANYGYTF.

This clonotype was detected many times. The chain is built from TRBV15 and TRBJ1-1; D is possibly TRBD1 (5 bases). CDR3 length equals 14 residues. Trimming stripped 0 bases from V and 6 bases from J, with 11 bases between. The germline V gene has CDR1 LNHNV and CDR2 YYDKDF (reference sequence). DNA for the CDR3: TGTGCCACCAGCAGAGATCTGGGGGGGGCTGAAGCTTTCTTT. Translation gives CATSRDLGGAEAFF.

This clonotype was counted a few times. This chain joins TRBV20-1 and TRBJ2-7, with TRBD1 matching over 7 bases. The CDR3 has 11 amino acids. Per germline, CDR1 DFQATT and CDR2 SNEGSKA (reference sequence). V gave up 7 bases and J gave up 1 base; unmatched junction bases: 1. CDR3 sequence reads: CSVTGSYEQYF. CDR3 DNA: TGCAGTGTGACAGGGTCCTACGAGCAGTACTTC.

The chain combines TRBV9 with TRBJ2-3; 9 nucleotides agree with TRBD2. The germline gives CDR1 SGDLS, CDR2 YYNGEE. Trimming removed 0 bases from V and 6 bases from J; junction bases left unmatched: 8. The CDR3 contains 16 residues. For the CDR3, the DNA is TGTGCCAGCAGCGTAGGTGAGGGGCTAGCGGGGGATACGCAGTATTTT. Amino acid sequence: CASSVGEGLAGDTQYF.

As to this clonotype: This clone may be a read error of a much larger clone one base away. The chain combines TRBV6-1 with TRBJ1-6, with D hard to call. CDR1 and CDR2 from the germline V gene are MNHNS and SASEGT. The CDR3 consists of 14 residues. The CDR3 here is CASSMSSHNSPLHF. Written as DNA, the CDR3 is TGTGCCAGCAGCATGAGCTCCCATAATTCACCCCTCCACTTT.

In its sample, this clonotype was seen many times. This sequence joins TRBV30 and TRBJ1-2, with 9 bases identical to TRBD1. The CDR3 consists of 14 residues. V shed 8 bases and J 5 bases; nucleotides not matched to a gene: 12. The V gene's germline CDR1 is GTSNPN and CDR2 SVGIG (reference sequence). CDR3 bases: TGTGCCCTACCGTCGCGACAGGGGGGATATGGCTACACCTTC. Its translation: CALPSRQGGYGYTF.

The V and J genes are TRBV4-3 and TRBJ1-1; no reliable D call. Trimming pared 0 bases from V and 2 bases from J, leaving 10 bases between. This CDR3 contains 15 residues. CDR1 LGHNA and CDR2 YSLEER come from the germline V gene. As DNA, the CDR3 is TGCGCCAGCAGCCAAGATCTGGGCAGTAACACTGAAGCTTTCTTT. Encoded protein: CASSQDLGSNTEAFF.

At least ten counts were recorded for this clonotype. The rearrangement links TRBV14 to TRBJ1-2; 7 positions agree with TRBD1. The germline gives CDR1 SGHDN, CDR2 FVKESK. The CDR3 has 15 residues. Unmatched junction bases numbered 9, after V lost 3 bases and J lost 5 bases. The CDR3 sequence is CASSQLRTGEYGYTF. CDR3 sequence (DNA): TGTGCCAGCAGCCAGCTCAGGACAGGAGAATATGGCTACACCTTC.

This clonotype was found once. No conserved phenylalanine or tryptophan is present at the end of the CDR3, so a read error is the likely explanation. This chain uses TRBV2 with TRBJ2-3; D is possibly TRBD1 (5 bases). Per the germline V gene, CDR1 is SNHLY and CDR2 is FYNNEI. The CDR3 totals 12 residues. Trimming left V 8 bases short and J 10 bases short, with 16 bases between. Here the CDR3 reads CASGQGTGSQYL. The CDR3 DNA follows: TGTGCCAGCGGGCAGGGTACGGGTTCGCAGTATCTT.

This clonotype has only a few counts. The chain has TRBV10-3 and TRBJ1-1; TRBD1 is a possible D gene (5 bases). From germline, CDR1 is ENHRY and CDR2 SYGVKD. V was shortened by 4 bases and J by 3 bases, with 18 bases between the two germline ends. CDR3 length: 16 amino acids. For the CDR3, the DNA is TGTGCCATCAGTGGAAGGGACGGAGCCGGGGACACTGAAGCTTTCTTT. The encoded protein is CAISGRDGAGDTEAFF.

This chain connects TRBV7-3 to TRBJ1-6; D remains ambiguous. V gave up 2 bases and J gave up 10 bases, with 9 bases separating them. There are 13 residues in the CDR3. Germline CDR1 SGHTA, CDR2 FQGTGA. The CDR3 region is CASSLGNGSPLHF. CDR3 coding DNA: TGTGCCAGCAGCTTAGGTAACGGATCACCCCTCCACTTT.

The chain couples TRBV5-1 to TRBJ1-1; D might be TRBD1 (6 bases). CDR1 and CDR2 (germline): SGHRS, YFSETQ. V was clipped by 3 bases and J by 2 bases, with 11 bases between them. CDR3 length: 14 residues. The CDR3 bases are TGCGCCAGCAGCTCAGGGACACTAAACACTGAAGCTTTCTTT. Translation gives CASSSGTLNTEAFF.

A note on this clonotype: A much larger clone lies a single base off, so this may be a read error. The CDR3 reads CASSWGFVDTEALF. The CDR3 DNA reads as TGTGCCAGCAGTTGGGGGTTTGTCGATACTGAAGCTCTCTTT. This chain links TRBV12-3 or TRBV12-4 with TRBJ1-1; possibly TRBD1 for D (5 bases). The CDR3 sequence is 14 residues long.

In the case of this clonotype: One end of the junction does not line up with germline, which may come from a read error. V is TRBV14 and J is TRBJ2-1; the D is unclear. The CDR3 contains 15 residues. CDR1 is SGHDN and CDR2 is FVKESK in the germline V gene. CDR3 sequence: CASSQGQVSYNEQSF. The DNA of the CDR3 is TGTGCCAGCAGCCAGGGTCAAGTCTCCTACAATGAGCAGTCCTTC.

This clonotype was observed at least ten times. CDR3 sequence: CASRSSGRAYEQYF. The CDR3 nucleotides read TGTGCCAGCAGGTCTAGCGGGAGGGCCTACGAGCAGTACTTC. The chain employs TRBV28 and TRBJ2-7; TRBD2 matches at 12 bases. CDR3 size: 14 residues. J was trimmed by 2 bases and V by 6 bases; bases with no gene match: 2. Germline-derived CDR1 and CDR2 are MDHEN and SYDVKM. The full variable domain, completed using reference TRBV28 and TRBJ2-7, is DVKVTQSSRYLVKRTGEKVFLECVQDMDHENMFWYRQDPGLGLRLIYFSYDVKMKEKGDIPEGYSVSREKKERFSLILESASTNQTSMYLCASRSSGRAYEQYFGPGTRLTVT.

The table lists this clonotype with many counts. This sequence joins TRBV7-2 and TRBJ2-2; D is unresolved. Germline loops: CDR1 SGHTA, CDR2 FQGNSA. V lost 2 bases and J 8 bases, leaving 9 bases between the germline ends. This CDR3 has 13 residues. DNA of the CDR3: TGTGCCAGCAGCTTATCCCAGGTGGGGGAGCTGTTTTTT. This encodes CASSLSQVGELFF.

This clonotype was seen only a few times. The chain combines TRBV15 with TRBJ1-2, with TRBD1 matching 7 bases. Germline CDR1 and CDR2: LNHNV and YYDKDF (reference sequence). V shed 8 bases, J shed 4 bases, and the junction held 10 bases outside the gene matches. This CDR3 contains 14 residues. CDR3: CATSNPDRAYGYTF. For the CDR3, the DNA is TGTGCCACCTCCAACCCCGACAGGGCCTATGGCTACACCTTC.